This is a list of T cell receptor beta chains from one sample in a study of T-cell memory formation after mild COVID-19. TCRdb reprocessed the 5' RACE reads via MiXCR and lists one record per CDR3 protein. The sample carries approximately 300,000 distinct CDR3 sequences, roughly 8% recorded once. The sequenced sample was PBMCs or a T cell subset sorted from them (not recorded which). The receptors derive from a man between 18 and 29 years old who had mild COVID-19 (a few samples of this study predate the infection). Cell type and time point are not known. Each CDR3 is given with its conserved first and last residue. Fields, in order: clone size, V gene, D gene, J gene, CDR3 DNA, CDR3 protein. The D gene is left open where the match is weak. Expanded clones are given a class, and other clones once, few, many or no size at all.

clone size: few; V gene: TRBV3-1; D gene: .; J gene: TRBJ2-3; CDR3 DNA: TGTGCCAGCAGCCAGAGAAATTCAGGGGGGTTGAGCACAGATACGCAGTATTTT; CDR3 protein: CASSQRNSGGLSTDTQYF
clone size: few; V gene: TRBV4-2; D gene: .; J gene: TRBJ2-4; CDR3 DNA: TGTGCCAGCAGCCAAGTGGGTGGACTAGCCAAAAACATTCAGTACTTC; CDR3 protein: CASSQVGGLAKNIQYF
clone size: .; V gene: TRBV7-2; D gene: .; J gene: TRBJ2-2; CDR3 DNA: TGTGCCAGCAGCAAAGGGGGTAGCTCGGGCGGGGAGCTGTTTTTT; CDR3 protein: CASSKGGSSGGELFF
clone size: .; V gene: TRBV12-3/TRBV12-4; D gene: .; J gene: TRBJ2-3; CDR3 DNA: TGTGCCAGCAGTTTGGACAGCGATGCGGATACGCAGTATTTT; CDR3 protein: CASSLDSDADTQYF
clone size: few; V gene: TRBV4-3; D gene: .; J gene: TRBJ2-3; CDR3 DNA: TGCGCCAGCAGCCAAGATCTTAGCGGTACTGACACAGATACGCAGTATTTT; CDR3 protein: CASSQDLSGTDTDTQYF
clone size: .; V gene: TRBV19; D gene: .; J gene: TRBJ2-3; CDR3 DNA: TGTGCCAGTAGTACCCGGACTACCACAGATACGCAGTATTTT; CDR3 protein: CASSTRTTTDTQYF
clone size: few; V gene: TRBV5-5; D gene: .; J gene: TRBJ2-2; CDR3 DNA: TGTGCCAGCAGCGACACTTACACCGGGGAGCTGTTTTTT; CDR3 protein: CASSDTYTGELFF
clone size: few; V gene: TRBV15; D gene: .; J gene: TRBJ2-3; CDR3 DNA: TGTGCCACCAGCAGAGTACTGTCCATAGCAGATACGCAGTATTTT; CDR3 protein: CATSRVLSIADTQYF
clone size: many; V gene: TRBV6-5; D gene: TRBD1; J gene: TRBJ1-3; CDR3 DNA: TGTGCCAGCAGGTCACAGGGGGCAACTGGAAACACCATATATTTT; CDR3 protein: CASRSQGATGNTIYF
clone size: few; V gene: TRBV11-2; D gene: .; J gene: TRBJ2-1; CDR3 DNA: TGTGCCAGCAGCTTATTATCCAGTGAGCAGTTCTTC; CDR3 protein: CASSLLSSEQFF
clone size: few; V gene: TRBV18; D gene: TRBD1; J gene: TRBJ1-1; CDR3 DNA: TGTGCCAGCTCACCACCTCGGGGACAGGGGAGCTTGAACACTGAAGCTTTCTTT; CDR3 protein: CASSPPRGQGSLNTEAFF
clone size: few; V gene: TRBV6-1; D gene: .; J gene: TRBJ1-6; CDR3 DNA: TGTGCCAGCAGTGAAACGGGTCCCTATAATTCACCCCTCCACTTT; CDR3 protein: CASSETGPYNSPLHF
clone size: many; V gene: TRBV18; D gene: .; J gene: TRBJ2-3; CDR3 DNA: TGTGCCAGCTCACCAACTAGCACAGATACGCAGTATTTT; CDR3 protein: CASSPTSTDTQYF
clone size: .; V gene: TRBV12-3/TRBV12-4; D gene: .; J gene: TRBJ2-5; CDR3 DNA: TGTGCCAGTATAGGAGGGGGCCAAGAGACCCAGTACTTC; CDR3 protein: CASIGGGQETQYF
clone size: .; V gene: TRBV4-3; D gene: .; J gene: TRBJ1-1; CDR3 DNA: TGCGCCAGCAGCCACAGGGAAAAGGACACTGAAGCTTTCTTT; CDR3 protein: CASSHREKDTEAFF
clone size: few; V gene: TRBV6-5; D gene: TRBD1; J gene: TRBJ1-4; CDR3 DNA: TGTGCCAGCAGTTCCCCAGGGGGGTCGACTAATGAAAAACTGTTTTTT; CDR3 protein: CASSSPGGSTNEKLFF
clone size: few; V gene: TRBV6-6; D gene: .; J gene: TRBJ2-3; CDR3 DNA: TGTGCCAGCAGTTACCCCCAGGTGGATACGCAGTATTTT; CDR3 protein: CASSYPQVDTQYF
clone size: .; V gene: TRBV18; D gene: .; J gene: TRBJ2-6; CDR3 DNA: TGTGCCAGCTCAGAATACACAGGGTCTGGGGCCAACGTCCTGACTTTC; CDR3 protein: CASSEYTGSGANVLTF
clone size: many; V gene: TRBV6-5; D gene: .; J gene: TRBJ2-2; CDR3 DNA: TGTGCCAGCAGTTACTCGCACTACCCGAACACCGGGGAGCTGTTTTTT; CDR3 protein: CASSYSHYPNTGELFF
clone size: .; V gene: TRBV5-1; D gene: TRBD2; J gene: TRBJ2-3; CDR3 DNA: TGCGCCAGCAGCCAGGGACTAGCGGGGACCACAGATACGCAGTATTTT; CDR3 protein: CASSQGLAGTTDTQYF
clone size: few; V gene: TRBV2; D gene: .; J gene: TRBJ2-2; CDR3 DNA: TGTGCCAGCAGTGAAGCGCTTCAAGGGGAGCTGTTTTTT; CDR3 protein: CASSEALQGELFF
clone size: few; V gene: TRBV7-2; D gene: .; J gene: TRBJ1-2; CDR3 DNA: TGTGCCAGCAGCTTGTATACAGTAAACTATGGCTACACCTTC; CDR3 protein: CASSLYTVNYGYTF
clone size: many; V gene: TRBV4-3; D gene: .; J gene: TRBJ2-6; CDR3 DNA: TGCGCCAGCAGCCGTCAGGGTTCTGGGGCCAACGTCCTGACTTTC; CDR3 protein: CASSRQGSGANVLTF
clone size: few; V gene: TRBV7-9; D gene: .; J gene: TRBJ2-5; CDR3 DNA: TGTGCCAGCGCCCAATTAGGTGGAAATCAAGAGACCCAGTACTTC; CDR3 protein: CASAQLGGNQETQYF